This T cell receptor (beta chain) was captured in a study of shared T cell receptors in the human thymus. Sequencing used immunoSEQ multiplex PCR; TCRdb keeps in-frame clones, though not all of them. The data show some 640,000 clones, 87% seen once. From germline, CDR1 is SGDLS and CDR2 YYNGEE. The CDR3 contains 14 residues. J lost 4 bases, V lost 4 bases, and 6 bases had no gene match. In addition, the sample was reused for a study of human thymus T cells. That report notes: Healthy Finnish infants undergoing corrective surgery for congenital heart defects were the donors. Thymus tissue for the work was resected from patients undergoing corrective heart surgery. The authors found apparently biased V and J gene usage in thymic and blood repertoires. Reports from related research described highly overlapping thymic repertoires among unrelated individuals.

Material for sequencing was thymocytes. This sequence originates from a boy younger than two with a congenital heart defect. This chain joins TRBV9 and TRBJ2-3; 7 nucleotides match TRBD1. CDR3 coding DNA: TGTGCCAGCAGCACGACAGGGCAGGCAGATACGCAGTATTTT. Translated, it gives CASSTTGQADTQYF.